This TCR beta chain was sequenced for a study of blood T cell repertoires in COVID-19. Profiling relied on immunoSEQ multiplex PCR, and the TCRdb table lists in-frame clones only, not all of them. The sample consists of fewer than 150,000 clones, more than 85% of them appearing once. CDR1 WSHSY and CDR2 SAAADI come from the germline V gene. V dropped 6 bases and J dropped 3; count of bases not matched to a gene: 10. The CDR3 contains 15 residues. What was sequenced was peripheral blood. This sequence was found in a human donor in a cohort sampled during active COVID-19. V is TRBV10-2 and J is TRBJ2-7; 8 nucleotides agree with TRBD1. CDR3 amino acids: CASSAGTGNLYEQYF. CDR3 in DNA: TGCGCCAGCAGCGCCGGGACAGGAAATCTCTACGAGCAGTACTTC.